These T cell receptor beta chains were read from a single sample in a study of blood T cell repertoires in COVID-19. Clones were sequenced by immunoSEQ multiplex PCR, and TCRdb holds only the in-frame ones, with some missing. The sample has some 110,000 clones; around 83% are singletons. The sequenced sample consisted of peripheral blood. The receptors come from a woman older than 75 with COVID-19, enrolled during active disease. CDR3s include the opening cysteine and the closing phenylalanine or tryptophan. Each record gives: V gene, clone size, D gene, J gene, CDR3 DNA, CDR3 protein. A D gene is named only where the DNA matches it firmly. A row's size may be missing; if present it is once, few, many or a size class.

>TRBV6-2/TRBV6-3|-|TRBD1|TRBJ2-7
TGTGCCAGCAGTTCACCCGGAGACAGGGTCTACGAGCAGTACTTC
CASSSPGDRVYEQYF
>TRBV5-1|once|-|TRBJ1-4
TGCGCCAGCAGCTTGGAGGGGCGCGATGAAAAACTGTTTTTT
CASSLEGRDEKLFF
>TRBV15|-|TRBD1|TRBJ2-2
TGTGCCACCAGCAGACGGACAGGGGACACCGGGGAGCTGTTTTTT
CATSRRTGDTGELFF
>TRBV19|-|TRBD1|TRBJ1-2
TGTGCCAGTAGTATCCGACAGGGCCCATATGGCTACACCTTC
CASSIRQGPYGYTF
>TRBV21-1|-|-|TRBJ2-1
TGTGCCAGCAGCAAAGGACTAGCGGGCCGAGATGAGCAGTTCTTC
CASSKGLAGRDEQFF
>TRBV6-5|-|TRBD1|TRBJ2-1
TGTGCCAGCAAAAGGGACAGGGGGCTTTACAATGAGCAGTTCTTC
CASKRDRGLYNEQFF
>TRBV28|-|TRBD2|TRBJ2-2
TGTGCCAGCAGTTTATTGCGGGGGGGCACGAACACCGGGGAGCTGTTTTTT
CASSLLRGGTNTGELFF
>TRBV7-2|-|-|TRBJ1-2
TGTGCCAGCAGACCGGACTCCGGGACTAACTATGGCTACACCTTC
CASRPDSGTNYGYTF
>TRBV5-1|-|TRBD2|TRBJ2-1
TGCGCCAGCAGCGCGACTAGCGGGAGATGGGATGAGCAGTTCTTC
CASSATSGRWDEQFF
>TRBV5-1|-|TRBD2|TRBJ2-5
TGCGCCAGCAGCTTGCCGCCCACTAGCGGGAGGGGTGTGTCTCACTTC
CASSLPPTSGRGVSHF
>TRBV15|-|-|TRBJ2-5
TGTGCCACCAGCAGGAGGGATATACAAGAGACCCAGTACTTC
CATSRRDIQETQYF
>TRBV7-2|-|-|TRBJ2-1
TGTGCCAGCAGCTTAAACTCATACAATGAGCAGTTCTTC
CASSLNSYNEQFF
>TRBV10-3|-|-|TRBJ1-1
TGTGCCATCAGTGAGTCGAAGGCAGGGGCGAACACTGAAGCTTTCTTT
CAISESKAGANTEAFF
>TRBV7-2|-|TRBD1|TRBJ1-6
TGTGCCAGCAGCCCACGACAGGGGAGGAGTTCACCCCTCCACTTT
CASSPRQGRSSPLHF
>TRBV9|-|TRBD2|TRBJ2-1
TGTGCCAGCAGCGTAGAGCCCGGGACTAGCGGGAGAGGGAGCTCCTACAATGAGCAGTTCTTC
CASSVEPGTSGRGSSYNEQFF
>TRBV19|-|-|TRBJ2-7
TGTGCCAGTAAGCGAGGCGACTCCTACGAGCAGTACTTC
CASKRGDSYEQYF
>TRBV5-6|-|TRBD1|TRBJ2-2
TGTGCCAGCAGCTGGACAGGGTTGGGCGGGGAGCTGTTTTTT
CASSWTGLGGELFF
>TRBV18|-|TRBD1|TRBJ2-7
TGTGCCAGCTCACCCCAGGGACAGAGCTCCTACGAGCAGTACTTC
CASSPQGQSSYEQYF
>TRBV7-2|-|TRBD1|TRBJ1-6
TGTGCCAGCAGCTCTACGGACAGGGGGTTTAATTCACCCCTCCACTTT
CASSSTDRGFNSPLHF
>TRBV29-1|-|TRBD2|TRBJ2-3
TGCAGCGGCTCAGCGGGAGAGGGCACAGATACGCAGTATTTT
CSGSAGEGTDTQYF
>TRBV28|-|TRBD1|TRBJ1-2
TGTGCCAGCAGTCTCCCCGCCGGACAGGGGGCGTATACCTTC
CASSLPAGQGAYTF
>TRBV7-3|-|TRBD2|TRBJ2-1
TGTGCCAGCAGCTCCGGACTAGCGGGAGATTCCTACAATGAGCAGTTCTTC
CASSSGLAGDSYNEQFF
>TRBV7-2|-|TRBD2|TRBJ2-5
TGTGCCAGCAGCGCGGGACTAGCTGCAAAGACCCAGTACTTC
CASSAGLAAKTQYF
>TRBV4-3|-|TRBD2|TRBJ2-1
TGCGCCAGCAGCCTACTAGCGGGAGGTGAGCAGTTCTTC
CASSLLAGGEQFF
>TRBV6-4|-|-|TRBJ2-2
TGTGCCAGCCTAGACGTGAACACCGGGGAGCTGTTTTTT
CASLDVNTGELFF
>TRBV5-1|-|-|TRBJ2-2
TGCGCCAGCAGCTTGGTCACGGAGAAGGAGCTGTTTTTT
CASSLVTEKELFF
>TRBV24-1|-|TRBD1|TRBJ1-1
TGTGCCACCAGTGATCGAAAGACAGGGGCTGTCACTGAAGCTTTCTTT
CATSDRKTGAVTEAFF
>TRBV5-8|once|TRBD1|TRBJ1-1
TGTGCCAGCAGCTGGGGACAGCTGAACACTGAAGCTTTCTTT
CASSWGQLNTEAFF
>TRBV6-5|-|-|TRBJ2-1
TGTGCCAGCACCGTACAGGGCAATGAGCAGTTCTTC
CASTVQGNEQFF
>TRBV28|-|-|TRBJ2-7
TGTGCCAGCAGTTCTCCGGGACTCGGTTACGAGCAGTACTTC
CASSSPGLGYEQYF
>TRBV7-3|-|-|TRBJ2-1
TGTGCCAGCAGCCCATCCCGAGCTAGCGTTAGCTATGAGCAGTTCTTC
CASSPSRASVSYEQFF
>TRBV6-1|once|-|TRBJ2-7
TGTGCCAGCAGTGAAGCCGGGACATTGCTCTACGAGCAGTACTTC
CASSEAGTLLYEQYF
>TRBV28|-|-|TRBJ2-5
TGTGCCAGCAGTTCATACAGGGCCGAAACGCACTTC
CASSSYRAETHF
>TRBV28|-|TRBD2|TRBJ2-7
TGTGCCAGCAGTTTTAGCGGGAGGGCCTCCTGGCTAGAGGAGCAGTACTTC
CASSFSGRASWLEEQYF
>TRBV6-2/TRBV6-3|once|TRBD2|TRBJ2-5
TGTGCCAGCAGCCAGACTAGCGGGAGGATTCGCGAGACCCAGTACTTC
CASSQTSGRIRETQYF
>TRBV6-2/TRBV6-3|-|-|TRBJ2-2
TGTGCCAGCAGTTACTCGGGAGTTCGCACCGGGGAGCTGTTTTTT
CASSYSGVRTGELFF
>TRBV28|once|TRBD1|TRBJ2-2
TGTGCCAGCTCCCCGGGACAGGCCGACACCGGGGAGCTGTTTTTT
CASSPGQADTGELFF
>TRBV5-5|-|-|TRBJ1-4
TGTGCCAGCAGCTTGGCCCAAACAACTAATGAAAAACTGTTTTTT
CASSLAQTTNEKLFF
>TRBV12-3/TRBV12-4|-|-|TRBJ2-7
TGTGCCAGCAGTCAGGACAGCTCCTACGAGCAGTACTTC
CASSQDSSYEQYF
>TRBV18|-|TRBD1|TRBJ1-6
TGTGCCAGCACCCGGGACAGGAAGAATTCACCCCTCCACTTT
CASTRDRKNSPLHF
>TRBV4-1|-|-|TRBJ1-4
TGCGCCAGCAGCCAAGGGACAGTGAATGAAAAACTGTTTTTT
CASSQGTVNEKLFF
>TRBV3-1/TRBV3-2|-|TRBD2|TRBJ2-7
TGTGCCAGCAGCACTACCGGGACTAGCTGGTACGAGCAGTACTTC
CASSTTGTSWYEQYF
>TRBV7-3|-|-|TRBJ1-1
TGTGCCAGCAGTTCGAACTTGAACACTGAAGCTTTCTTT
CASSSNLNTEAFF
>TRBV28|few|-|TRBJ1-1
TGTGCCAGCAGGTCGGAGGGGCTGAACACTGAAGCTTTCTTT
CASRSEGLNTEAFF
>TRBV19|-|TRBD1|TRBJ1-2
TGTGCCAGTAGTGTTAGGGGGCGCGACTATGGCTACACCTTC
CASSVRGRDYGYTF
>TRBV11-2|-|-|TRBJ2-6
TGTGCCAGCAGCTTAGGTTGGCTCTCTGGGGCCAACGTCCTGACTTTC
CASSLGWLSGANVLTF
>TRBV10-2|-|TRBD2|TRBJ2-1
TGCGCCAGCAGCCTAACGGGGACTAGTAATAGTGAGCAGTTCTTC
CASSLTGTSNSEQFF
>TRBV2|-|-|TRBJ2-1
TGTGCCAGCAGTGAGAGGAGTCCGGAGCAGTTCTTC
CASSERSPEQFF